The clone carrying this TCR beta chain appeared many times. The antigen remains undetermined. The data were taken from a study of cytomegalovirus exposure and HLA in healthy donors. This CDR3 spans 15 amino acids. V lost 1 base and J lost 6; bases outside the gene matches: 5. Per the germline V gene, CDR1 is MNHNS and CDR2 is SASEGT. Use of 60 Vbeta and 13 Jbeta primers characterized the PCR. This table comes from immunoSEQ multiplex PCR, and its TCRdb copy is limited to in-frame clones, with some not included. The sample includes about 200,000 clones, 75% to 85% of them seen just once. Study findings and constraints: Cytomegalovirus-associated status was assigned to fewer than 200 TCR beta chains. In an earlier analysis, productive rearrangement rates for most beta V segments clustered near 87% or 30%. Most TCR sequences proved rare, with some public TCRs found in many donors. In vitro data verified three CMV-associated chains as specific for CMV antigens.

The gene calls are TRBV6-1 and TRBJ1-4, with 7 positions matching TRBD1. The specimen sequenced was PBMCs. This clonotype originated in a woman aged 50 to 60 in good health and CMV-seronegative. In nucleotides, the CDR3 is TGTGCCAGCAGTGAAGAGACAGGGAGTTATGAAAAACTGTTTTTT. Translated, it gives CASSEETGSYEKLFF.